This note documents a single T cell receptor (beta chain) sequence. Its antigen is still unknown. The read stops 3 residues short of the end of the CDR3; the missing end is completed from the germline J gene. Every participant had a single incident cervical HPV16 infection, and prevalent HPV16 infections were excluded. Cervical HPV DNA was detected with MY09/MY11 PCR, and genotyping was done by dot-blot hybridization. Roughly 16 mL of heparinized blood were centrifuged, and the buffy coat was split into aliquots, frozen at -30 degrees C, and then kept at -80 degrees C. QIAGEN kits were used to extract genomic DNA from buffy coat specimens. V loses 3 bases of germline sequence and J loses 5 bases, and the interval between the two ends is 15 bases. From a lookup of the germline V gene, CDR1 and CDR2 are SGHNT and YENEEA. The CDR3, from cysteine to phenylalanine, totals 15 residues. The 36 bases shown cover part of the CDR3, and their frame starts at base 1.

The immunoSEQ assay used multiplex PCR to amplify TCR beta CDR3 regions from an average of approximately 1,300 ng of genomic DNA per sample. Primer bias was corrected in the assay by using a complete synthetic TCR repertoire to establish an amplification baseline. The amplicons were sequenced using the Illumina platform. Per the original workflow: Sequences were error-corrected by clustering with frequency ratios and a modified nearest-neighbor algorithm and were then analyzed in the immunoSEQ Analyzer with IMGT gene definitions. At each rarefaction depth, TCR richness and evenness were averaged across 20 rarefaction repeats, and samples with fewer sequences than that depth were excluded. V, D and J gene relative abundances were compared between groups with Wilcoxon rank sum tests, applying FDR correction. An intraclass correlation of around 96% for TCR richness and an average of around 71% across 66 gene segments were obtained from the blinded duplicates. The table was pulled from immuneACCESS by TCRdb, which kept in-frame rearrangements only. Such tables lose some clones; where checked, under half of the loss comes from unresolved V genes, and the rest has no known cause. V and J calls and clone size are those listed in that table; D and trimming were worked out from the DNA. The sample table records roughly 22,000 clones. The biggest ten clones account for more than 9% of the sample.

These data come from a study of T cells in women clearing cervical HPV infection (dated by TCRdb to the late 2010s). Regarding the study in general: Cases were roughly 24 women with histologically confirmed HPV16-related CIN3 or worse, including a couple of invasive cancers. Five blinded duplicates per group were added as quality controls, so that about 60 samples were obtained: some 50 participants and 10 replicates. The roughly 23 controls were women who cleared a single incident HPV16 infection within 12 months without developing precancer or cancer. Blood from cases was collected at the visit at which the lesion was first identified, whereas blood from controls was collected once infection was no longer detected. The parent cohort enrolled some 10,000 women aged 18 or older in Guanacaste, Costa Rica, during about 1992 to 1994 and followed them for approximately 7 years. Cases were matched to controls by age within five years and by the year the sample was collected. This exploratory proof-of-principle case-control study, nested within the Guanacaste HPV Natural History Study in Costa Rica, compared TCR repertoires among women with different cervical HPV16 outcomes. Cases had a median age of around 34 years compared with 38 to 40 for controls, and baseline characteristics showed no significant differences between the groups. Among cases, blood sampling came a median of nearly 150 days after lesion detection, with an interquartile range of about 80 to 230 days. Since only a few of the women had HLA typing available, the possibility that HLA type was acting as a confounder could not be ruled out.

Study-wide findings and limitations: T-cell numbers per sample were unknown, so richness differences could reflect varying T-cell content rather than repertoire biology. Across sequencing depths, CIN3+ cases showed significantly higher TCR repertoire richness than controls, but evenness did not differ between the groups. Cases had lower TRBV6-7 relative abundance than controls (0.11% versus 0.16%; Bonferroni P = 0.0008). Whether associations preceded infection or resulted from infection could not be shown with the cross-sectional design, and effector/memory subsets and HPV-specific T cells were not isolated. Random forest classifiers that combined richness and V gene abundances separated cases from controls with an estimated AUC of around 0.8.

Sequencing input: blood buffy coat. The receptor's source is a woman between 18 and 70 years old with a cervical HPV16 infection that either progressed to CIN3+ or cleared (not recorded which). The chain uses TRBV11-3 and TRBJ2-3, with a tentative D gene TRBD2 over 6 matching bases. The covered CDR3 bases are TGTGCCAGCAGCTTTGTCGGCGGGGTGGGAGATACG. Translated, it gives CASSFVGGVGDT. The CDR3 in full is CASSFVGGVGDTQYF.